The 22 T cell receptor beta chains below all came from one sample that was sequenced in a study of T cell repertoires in cytomegalovirus infection. TCRdb recomputed calls from the reads with MiXCR, one row per CDR3 protein. The sample yields over 250,000 distinct CDR3 sequences, 22% seen once. The antigens these receptors bind are not known. Here the sequenced sample was cultured PBMCs, taken from culture after CMV antigen stimulation. The source of these receptors is a human donor in good health (CMV status not recorded). Some clones in this sample may be carry-over from other donors' samples.

This clonotype has a handful of counts. This chain connects TRBV20-1 to TRBJ2-5; D may be TRBD2 (6 bases). Germline V CDR1 and CDR2: DFQATT, SNEGSKA (reference sequence). Trimming removed 3 bases at V and 1 base at J, with 15 bases between. This CDR3 is built from 15 residues. CDR3 sequence reads: CSASGAGSVQETQYF. CDR3 in DNA: TGCAGTGCTAGTGGTGCGGGAAGTGTCCAAGAGACCCAGTACTTC.

This clonotype has ten or more counts. This sequence joins TRBV7-2 and TRBJ2-5; TRBD2 aligns across 10 bases. The CDR3 contains 15 residues. Germline V gene lookup returns CDR1 SGHTA and CDR2 FQGNSA. V lost 5 bases and J lost 9; bases outside the gene matches: 12. The CDR3 region has the DNA TGTGCCAGCAGCCTGGCCGTAGCGGGGGGCTTGTCCCAGTACTTC. Amino acids: CASSLAVAGGLSQYF.

This clonotype was seen many times. This rearrangement joins TRBV7-9 to TRBJ2-1, with D hard to call. In germline, CDR1 is SEHNR, CDR2 FQNEAQ (reference sequence). V lost 1 base, J lost 7 bases, and 14 bases lay in between. The CDR3 loop spans 15 amino acids. The CDR3 loop reads CASSLEQLALNEQFF. CDR3 in DNA: TGTGCCAGCAGCTTAGAGCAGCTGGCGTTAAATGAGCAGTTCTTC.

Only a few counts were recorded for this clonotype. The chain carries TRBV11-3 and TRBJ2-5; weak D call: TRBD2 (6 bases). The CDR3 spans 16 residues. The germline V gene has CDR1 SGHNT and CDR2 YENEEA. V was pared by 4 bases and J by 2 bases, with 17 bases between. The CDR3 region has the DNA TGTGCCAGCAGCTGGGCTAGCGTAAGTCCTCAAGAGACCCAGTACTTC. Its translation is CASSWASVSPQETQYF.

This clonotype came up many times. This sequence joins TRBV14 and TRBJ2-2; 8 bases are a match to TRBD1. CDR1 and CDR2 (germline): SGHDN, FVKESK. The CDR3 totals 13 residues. The V segment lost 4 bases and the J segment 8 bases; nucleotides outside the gene matches: 3. The CDR3 sequence is CASSPQGAGELFF. As DNA, the CDR3 is TGTGCCAGCAGCCCCCAGGGGGCTGGGGAGCTGTTTTTT.

This clonotype was detected many times. The chain combines TRBV12-3 or TRBV12-4 with TRBJ1-6, with 8 bases identical to TRBD1. V gave up 5 bases and J gave up 7 bases; unmatched junction bases: 4. This CDR3 comprises 14 residues. The CDR3 sequence is CASSQGAKNSPLHF. In nucleotides, the CDR3 is TGTGCCAGCAGTCAGGGGGCTAAAAATTCACCCCTCCACTTT.

V usage is TRBV29-1 and J usage is TRBJ1-2; D call uncertain. CDR3 length equals 11 residues. V lost 7 bases to trimming and J lost 6 bases, with 12 bases between them. Germline CDR1 is SQVTM and CDR2 is ANQGSEA. In DNA form, the CDR3 reads TGCAGCGCGGAAGGTAGAAATGGCTACACCTTC. The encoded protein is CSAEGRNGYTF.

This clonotype was seen ten or more times. V gene TRBV7-2 combines with J gene TRBJ1-6; 7 bases fit TRBD1. The germline V gene has CDR1 SGHTA and CDR2 FQGNSA. This CDR3 contains 15 residues. J lost 7 bases, V lost 5 bases, and 8 bases had no gene match. The CDR3 nucleotides are TGTGCCAGCAGCCAATTGACAGGGCGAAATTCACCCCTCCACTTT. This encodes CASSQLTGRNSPLHF.

This clonotype was counted only a few times. V and J are TRBV28 and TRBJ1-2; 7 nucleotides line up with TRBD1. The ends lost 8 bases at V and 2 bases at J; junction bases unmatched: 20. The CDR3 is made up of 18 amino acids. CDR1 is MDHEN and CDR2 is SYDVKM in the germline V gene. In nucleotides, the CDR3 is TGTGCCAGCCATCAATATAAAGCCCGACAGGGAGGGAACTATGGCTACACCTTC. Translation: CASHQYKARQGGNYGYTF.

This clonotype showed up many times. This rearrangement joins TRBV7-2 to TRBJ2-7; 7 nucleotides line up with TRBD2. With 4 bases clipped from V and 5 bases from J, the junction kept 5 bases outside the gene matches. From germline, CDR1 is SGHTA and CDR2 FQGNSA. The CDR3 covers 13 residues. CDR3 sequence: CASSSRLADEQYV. The DNA for the CDR3 is TGTGCCAGCAGCTCGCGACTAGCCGACGAGCAGTACGTC.

This clonotype has a handful of counts. The chain links TRBV6-5 to TRBJ2-1; D is possibly TRBD2 (5 bases). Germline CDR1 MNHEY, CDR2 SVGAGI. The CDR3 has 13 residues. The V end was cut by 4 bases, the J end by 4 bases, with 8 bases between. The CDR3 DNA follows: TGTGCCAGCAGTTCCCGGGGATACAATGAGCAGTTCTTC. It translates to CASSSRGYNEQFF.

This clonotype has more than one count but fewer than ten. The chain recombines TRBV9 with TRBJ2-3; possible D gene TRBD2, 5 bases. This CDR3 is built from 15 residues. Germline V CDR1 and CDR2: SGDLS, YYNGEE. With 6 bases removed from V and 0 bases from J, the gap between germline ends came to 14 bases. CDR3 amino acids: CASTLWWESTDTQYF. CDR3 DNA: TGTGCCAGCACCCTCTGGTGGGAGAGCACAGATACGCAGTATTTT.

The V call is TRBV24-1, the J call TRBJ2-1, with D unclear. Germline assignment: CDR1 KGHDR and CDR2 SFDVKD. The CDR3 contains 16 residues. V lost 2 bases to trimming and J lost 5 bases, with 15 bases between them. The CDR3 is CATSDWDSPFNNEQFF. The CDR3 region has the DNA TGTGCCACCAGTGATTGGGATAGCCCCTTTAACAATGAGCAGTTCTTC.

This clonotype has just a few counts. This chain uses TRBV2 with TRBJ2-7; 10 bases are shared with TRBD2. After removal of 6 bases from V and 2 bases from J, the junction contained 4 bases not matched to a gene. In germline, CDR1 is SNHLY, CDR2 FYNNEI. CDR3 size: 14 residues. The CDR3 reads CASRLAGGPYEQYV. The CDR3 DNA follows: TGTGCCAGCAGGTTAGCGGGAGGCCCCTACGAGCAGTACGTC.

This clonotype was counted only a few times. One junction end disagrees with the germline gene, perhaps due to a read error. The chain employs TRBV4-3 and TRBJ2-7; 9 bases map to TRBD1. Germline V gene sequence: CDR1 LGHNA, CDR2 YSLEER. The CDR3 loop spans 13 amino acids. CDR3 nucleotides: TGCGCCAGCAGCCAAGAAGTCCGGGACAGGGTGAACTTC. Its protein product is CASSQEVRDRVNF.

This chain links TRBV7-2 with TRBJ2-4, with D unresolved. CDR3 length equals 19 residues. V was pared by 0 bases and J by 0 bases, with 18 bases between. CDR1 and CDR2 (germline): SGHTA, FQGNSA. The DNA for the CDR3 is TGTGCCAGCAGCTTAGCGACCTTTAAGGGCCCTTTAGCCAAAAACATTCAGTACTTC. Its translation: CASSLATFKGPLAKNIQYF.

J is TRBJ1-4 and V is TRBV27, with a possible D match to TRBD1 (5 bases). CDR1 is MNHEY and CDR2 is SMNVEV in the germline V gene (reference sequence). The V and J ends lost 3 bases and 12 bases respectively, with 17 bases between them. The CDR3 runs to 14 residues. CDR3 amino acids: CASSLRDFPTQLFF. CDR3 DNA sequence: TGTGCCAGCAGTTTGCGGGACTTCCCCACCCAACTGTTTTTT.

The CDR3: CASSVGSGRASVTQYF. The CDR3 bases are TGTGCCAGCAGCGTCGGTAGCGGGAGGGCTTCGGTTACGCAGTATTTT. The chain couples TRBV9 to TRBJ2-3, with TRBD2 matching 11 bases. The V segment lost 2 bases and the J segment 8 bases; nucleotides outside the gene matches: 10. The CDR3 sequence is 16 residues long. CDR1 SGDLS and CDR2 YYNGEE come from the germline V gene.

This clonotype showed up just a few times. This chain connects TRBV19 to TRBJ1-5; tentatively, D is TRBD1 (6 bases). Trimming shortened V by 6 bases and J by 7 bases, and 16 bases separated the two germline ends. Germline loops: CDR1 LNHDA, CDR2 SQIVND (reference sequence). The CDR3 contains 14 residues. The CDR3 sequence is CASRLQGAGQPQHF. Written as DNA, the CDR3 is TGTGCCAGTAGGCTACAGGGAGCAGGACAGCCCCAGCATTTT.

The chain carries TRBV20-1 and TRBJ1-4, with D possibly TRBD1 on 5 matching bases. CDR1 is DFQATT, CDR2 SNEGSKA, per germline (reference sequence). This CDR3 contains 15 residues. V was shortened by 3 bases and J by 6 bases, with 17 bases between the two germline ends. The CDR3 region is CSARGTSAGDEKLFF. The CDR3 nucleotides are TGCAGTGCTAGGGGGACTAGTGCCGGTGATGAAAAACTGTTTTTT.

This clonotype appeared a few times. The chain is built from TRBV15 and TRBJ2-1; 10 bases fit TRBD1. The CDR3 contains 15 residues. Germline V gene lookup returns CDR1 LNHNV and CDR2 YYDKDF (reference sequence). Trimming at V came to 1 base and at J to 9 bases, leaving 6 bases not matched to a gene. CDR3 in DNA: TGTGCCACCAGCAGAGCAGGGACAGGGGTGGGTGAGCAGTTCTTC. Its translation is CATSRAGTGVGEQFF.

The rearrangement links TRBV10-2 to TRBJ2-6; D remains ambiguous. The germline gives CDR1 WSHSY, CDR2 SAAADI. The CDR3 extends over 13 amino acids. Trimming cost V 6 bases and J 2 bases, with 5 bases left between them. As DNA, the CDR3 is TGCGCCAGCAGGGCAGCTGGGGCCAACGTCCTGACTTTC. Protein product: CASRAAGANVLTF.